This T cell receptor beta chain was recovered during a study of human T cells and chemical hapten exposure. Study context: Mostly female patients had alopecia areata, totalis or universalis.

Sample time point: pre-sensitization, week 0. Treatment indicated: therapeutic diphenylcyclopropenone sensitization with weekly scalp DPC. TCRdb called the RACE reads again in MiXCR, with one record for every CDR3 protein. The data contain under 95,000 distinct CDR3 sequences, approximately 9% of them singletons. Germline trimming cut 4 bases from V and 5 bases from J; bases unmatched to any gene: 9. Germline V lookup: CDR1 SNHLY, CDR2 FYNNEI. The CDR3 runs to 16 residues. The chain is built from TRBV2 and TRBJ2-5, with 11 bases fitting TRBD2. The TCR originated in a man in his forties with alopecia areata. Some clones in this sample may be carry-over from other donors' samples. The material was whole blood, obtained in connection with sensitization to the hapten diphenylcyclopropenone (DPC). CDR3 region: CASSVVAGGPLETQYF. The CDR3 DNA is TGTGCCAGCAGTGTAGTAGCGGGAGGGCCGTTGGAGACCCAGTACTTC.